Each of the 16 T cell receptor beta chains below was sequenced from the same sample in a study of human T cells and chemical hapten exposure. MiXCR was run by TCRdb on the RACE reads, yielding one entry per CDR3 protein. The sample shows 95,000 or so distinct CDR3 sequences, approximately 10% of them seen only once. The time point: patch test 2, 6 weeks after DPC sensitization. Treatment here: therapeutic diphenylcyclopropenone sensitization with weekly scalp DPC. The sample here was whole blood, taken in connection with sensitization to the hapten diphenylcyclopropenone (DPC). The receptor set was obtained from a woman between 40 and 50 years old with alopecia areata. Some clones in this sample may be carry-over from other donors' samples.

This clonotype turned up a few times. The chain uses TRBV7-9 and TRBJ2-2; D perhaps matches TRBD2 (6 bases). The CDR3 has 15 residues. V shed 1 base and J shed 3 bases, with 9 bases lying between them. Germline assignment: CDR1 SEHNR and CDR2 FQNEAQ (reference sequence). The CDR3 region is CASSLVSGDTGELFF. The CDR3 coding sequence is TGTGCCAGCAGCTTAGTCTCGGGGGACACCGGGGAGCTGTTTTTT. Based on the CDR3 plus reference TRBV7-9 and TRBJ2-2, the full variable domain is DTGVSQNPRHKITKRGQNVTFRCDPISEHNRLYWYRQTLGQGPEFLTYFQNEAQLEKSRLLSDRFSAERPKGSFSTLEIQRTEQGDSAMYLCASSLVSGDTGELFFGEGSRLTVL.

V is TRBV11-2 and J is TRBJ2-1; D is uncertain. From germline, CDR1 is SGHAT and CDR2 FQNNGV. Trimming cost V 5 bases and J 6 bases, with 8 bases left between them. CDR3 length equals 12 residues. The CDR3 region has the DNA TGTGCCAGCAGCCGGACCGGCAATGAGCAGTTCTTC. Its translation: CASSRTGNEQFF.

CDR3 sequence (DNA): TGTGCCAGCAGGTACAATCAGGGAAGCGAGCAGTACTTC. As protein: CASRYNQGSEQYF. This chain joins TRBV2 and TRBJ2-7, with D perhaps TRBD1 (5 bases). CDR3 size: 13 residues. The V gene's germline CDR1 is SNHLY and CDR2 FYNNEI. V gave up 6 bases and J gave up 6 bases, with 15 bases separating them.

This clonotype showed up many times. V is TRBV29-1 and J is TRBJ1-1; 7 positions agree with TRBD1. The V and J ends lost 4 bases and 0 bases, in that order; junction bases with no gene match: 5. Per the germline V gene, CDR1 is SQVTM and CDR2 is ANQGSEA. The CDR3 has 14 amino acids. The CDR3 nucleotides are TGCAGCGTTGCGCCGACAGGGATGAACACTGAAGCTTTCTTT. Protein sequence: CSVAPTGMNTEAFF.

This clonotype came up many times. The rearrangement links TRBV2 to TRBJ2-7; 8 nucleotides match TRBD1. Germline lookup yields CDR1 SNHLY and CDR2 FYNNEI. The junction had 2 bases not matched to a gene; V was cut back by 1 base and J by 3 bases. The CDR3 sequence is 14 residues long. Here the CDR3 DNA reads TGTGCCAGCAGTGAAGGGACAGGGAGCTACGAGCAGTACTTC. Translating gives CASSEGTGSYEQYF.

This sequence joins TRBV29-1 and TRBJ1-1; D is undetermined. V gave up 4 bases and J gave up 6 bases, with 6 bases separating them. The CDR3 length is 10 residues. Germline V gives CDR1 SQVTM, CDR2 ANQGSEA. CDR3 loop: CSVGHSEAFF. CDR3 sequence (DNA): TGCAGCGTTGGGCACTCTGAAGCTTTCTTT.

This clonotype turned up a few times. The chain employs TRBV20-1 and TRBJ2-1, with 12 bases matching TRBD2. The V gene's germline CDR1 is DFQATT and CDR2 SNEGSKA (reference sequence). Unmatched junction bases numbered 10, after V lost 6 bases and J lost 7 bases. The CDR3 has 15 amino acids. CDR3 region: CSARTSGAIGNEQFF. CDR3 DNA: TGCAGTGCGAGGACTAGCGGGGCTATTGGGAATGAGCAGTTCTTC.

This chain joins TRBV7-2 and TRBJ2-5, with 14 bases lining up with TRBD2. The trim removed 4 bases at V and 4 bases at J, leaving 8 bases unmatched. Germline V gives CDR1 SGHTA, CDR2 FQGNSA. This CDR3 is 17 amino acids long. The CDR3 here is CASSSRLAGGLGETQYF. CDR3 DNA: TGTGCCAGCAGCTCCCGACTAGCGGGGGGGCTTGGAGAGACCCAGTACTTC.

This clonotype was counted only a few times. The V gene is TRBV7-9, the J gene TRBJ1-1, with TRBD1 matching 7 bases. Germline V gene data show CDR1 as SEHNR and CDR2 as FQNEAQ (reference sequence). The length of the CDR3 is 17 residues. Losses at the gene ends were 3 bases for V and 0 bases for J; bases not matched to a gene: 10. As DNA, the CDR3 is TGTGCCAGCAGCTTTAGTGCCGGCAGGGGGGTGAACACTGAAGCTTTCTTT. Encoded protein: CASSFSAGRGVNTEAFF.

This clonotype was counted many times. The chain combines TRBV18 with TRBJ2-7, with 12 positions matching TRBD1. Per the germline V gene, CDR1 is KGHSH and CDR2 is LQKENI. The V gene end was trimmed by 5 bases and the J gene end by 7 bases; junction bases not matched to a gene: 3. The CDR3 sequence is 13 residues long. The DNA for the CDR3 is TGTGCCAGCTCAGGGGACAGGGGGCAAGAGCAGTACTTC. Residues: CASSGDRGQEQYF. The full variable domain, completed using reference TRBV18 and TRBJ2-7, is NAGVMQNPRHLVRRRGQEARLRCSPMKGHSHVYWYRQLPEEGLKFMVYLQKENIIDESGMPKERFSAEFPKEGPSILRIQQVVRGDSAAYFCASSGDRGQEQYFGPGTRLTVT.

The table lists this clonotype with many counts. DNA for the CDR3: TGTGCCAGCAGCCAAGAGCCGGGGGGACATTACAATGAGCAGTTCTTC. This gives the protein CASSQEPGGHYNEQFF. The chain employs TRBV3-1 and TRBJ2-1, with a weak D call TRBD2 (7 bases). Trimming took off 0 bases at V and 4 bases at J, with 13 bases between the two ends. The CDR3 loop spans 16 amino acids. CDR1 is LGHDT, CDR2 YNNKEL, per germline (reference sequence).

The chain has TRBV12-3 or TRBV12-4 and TRBJ2-5, with 7 bases identical to TRBD1. The ends lost 6 bases at V and 0 bases at J; junction bases unmatched: 10. The length of the CDR3 is 16 residues. CDR3 nucleotide sequence: TGTGCCAGCAGACCCGGGACAGCCGCTTACCAAGAGACCCAGTACTTC. Translated: CASRPGTAAYQETQYF.

This clonotype was detected ten times or more. This chain joins TRBV11-2 and TRBJ2-1; possible D gene TRBD2, 6 bases. CDR3 length: 17 amino acids. Germline values: CDR1 SGHAT, CDR2 FQNNGV. V was cut by 5 bases and J by 7 bases, with 24 bases left in between. The CDR3 DNA sequence: TGTGCCAGCAGCCTCCGAGGAGGGAGGCCCGTTTTGAATGAGCAGTTCTTC. It codes for CASSLRGGRPVLNEQFF. The whole variable domain, filled in from reference TRBV11-2 and TRBJ2-1, reads EAGVAQSPRYKIIEKRQSVAFWCNPISGHATLYWYQQILGQGPKLLIQFQNNGVVDDSQLPKDRFSAERLKGVDSTLKIQPAKLEDSAVYLCASSLRGGRPVLNEQFFGPGTRLTVL.

The sample holds many counts of this clonotype. The CDR3 nucleotides are TGTGCCAGCAGCCTCATAGGTTATGGGGAGCTGTTTTTT. This translates into CASSLIGYGELFF. This sequence joins TRBV7-2 and TRBJ2-2; D is ambiguous. Germline-derived CDR1 and CDR2 are SGHTA and FQGNSA. Trimming removed 5 bases from V and 8 bases from J, with 12 bases in between. The CDR3 is made up of 13 amino acids.

The sample holds many counts of this clonotype. This rearrangement joins TRBV5-4 to TRBJ2-3, with D tentatively TRBD2 (7 bases). V lost 0 bases and J lost 6, with 11 bases in between. This CDR3 has 14 residues. Germline loops: CDR1 SGHNT, CDR2 YYREEE (reference sequence). CDR3: CASSLAGEGDTQYF. The CDR3, as DNA: TGTGCCAGCAGCTTGGCAGGGGAGGGGGATACGCAGTATTTT. The full variable domain, its missing parts supplied by reference TRBV5-4 and TRBJ2-3, is ETGVTQSPTHLIKTRGQQVTLRCSSQSGHNTVSWYQQALGQGPQFIFQYYREEENGRGNFPPRFSGLQFPNYSSELNVNALELDDSALYLCASSLAGEGDTQYFGPGTRLTVL.

This clonotype came up many times. The chain couples TRBV6-1 to TRBJ2-7; D gene uncertain. Germline CDR1 MNHNS, CDR2 SASEGT. CDR3 length equals 16 residues. The V and J ends lost 1 base and 0 bases respectively, with 13 bases between them. CDR3 region: CASSEEGYPLSYEQYF. The CDR3 DNA reads as TGTGCCAGCAGTGAAGAGGGCTATCCCCTCTCCTACGAGCAGTACTTC.